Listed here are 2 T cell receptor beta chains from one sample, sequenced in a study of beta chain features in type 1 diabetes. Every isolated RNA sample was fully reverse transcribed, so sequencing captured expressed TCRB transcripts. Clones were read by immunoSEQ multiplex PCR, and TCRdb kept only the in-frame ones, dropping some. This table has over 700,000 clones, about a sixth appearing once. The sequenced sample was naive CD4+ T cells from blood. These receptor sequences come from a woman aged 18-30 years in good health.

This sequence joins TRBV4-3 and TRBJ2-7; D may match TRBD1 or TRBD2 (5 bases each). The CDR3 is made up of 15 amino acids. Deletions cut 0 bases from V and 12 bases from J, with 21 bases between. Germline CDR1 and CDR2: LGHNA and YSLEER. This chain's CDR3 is CASSQDQAGSSPSYF. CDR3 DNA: TGCGCCAGCAGCCAAGATCAGGCAGGGAGCAGCCCTTCGTACTTC.

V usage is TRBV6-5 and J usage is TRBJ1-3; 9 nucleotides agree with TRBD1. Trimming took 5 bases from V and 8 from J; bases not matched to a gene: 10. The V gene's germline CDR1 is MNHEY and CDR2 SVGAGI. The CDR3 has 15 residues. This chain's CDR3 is CASSPIGTGQDTIYF. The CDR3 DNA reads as TGTGCCAGCAGTCCTATCGGGACAGGGCAGGACACCATATATTTT.